The entry below gives a single TCR beta chain sequence along with its context. The data are from a study of shared clonotypes between healthy human individuals. Naivety among CD8 cells was defined by CD45RO negativity and positive CCR7 selection, thereby excluding terminally differentiated effector memory CD45RA+ cells. Trimming shortened V by 1 base and J by 4 bases, and 13 bases separated the two germline ends. The germline V gene encodes CDR1 SGHAT and CDR2 FQNNGV. The CDR3 length is 15 residues. Sequencing was performed with immunoSEQ multiplex PCR; in TCRdb, only in-frame clones are kept and a portion is missing. The sample consists of roughly 2,000,000 clones, over 85% of them appearing once.

The rearrangement links TRBV11-2 to TRBJ2-5; D might be TRBD2 (6 bases). Sequencing was performed on naive CD8+ T cells sorted from blood. The TCR was taken from a young man in good health. CDR3 sequence reads: CASSLAREIGETQYF. The CDR3 DNA is TGTGCCAGCAGCTTAGCCCGGGAGATAGGAGAGACCCAGTACTTC.